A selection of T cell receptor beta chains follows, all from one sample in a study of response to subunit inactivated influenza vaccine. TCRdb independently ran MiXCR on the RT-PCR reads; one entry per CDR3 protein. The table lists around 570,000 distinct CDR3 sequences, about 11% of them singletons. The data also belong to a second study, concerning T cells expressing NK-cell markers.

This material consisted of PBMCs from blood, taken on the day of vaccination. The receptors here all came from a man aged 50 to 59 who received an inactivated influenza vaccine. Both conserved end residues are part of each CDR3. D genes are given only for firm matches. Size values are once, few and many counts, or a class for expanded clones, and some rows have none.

TGCAGCGTCCAAGGCACAGTGATGAACACTGAAGCTTTCTTT	CSVQGTVMNTEAFF	few	.	TRBV29-1	TRBJ1-1
TGCGCCAGCAGCTTGGGTAGGTGGTTCGACGAGCAGTACTTC	CASSLGRWFDEQYF	.	.	TRBV5-1	TRBJ2-7
TGTGCCAGCAGCGTAGGATTGCCCTCCTCCATTGTCTTC	CASSVGLPSSIVF	.	.	TRBV9	TRBJ2-1
TGTGCCAGCAGCTTCCCAGGGACTATGGGATACAATGAGCAGTTCTTC	CASSFPGTMGYNEQFF	few	TRBD2	TRBV5-5	TRBJ2-1
TGTGCCAGCAGCGGGGCGTCGGGGTCATGGCGCGGTGAGCAGTTCTTC	CASSGASGSWRGEQFF	few	.	TRBV7-9	TRBJ2-1
TGTGCCAGCAGGAAGACAGATACGCAGTATTTT	CASRKTDTQYF	many	.	TRBV7-9	TRBJ2-3
TGCGCCAGCAATCGAGGGAGACAAGAGACCCAGTACTTC	CASNRGRQETQYF	.	.	TRBV5-1	TRBJ2-5
TGTGCCAGCAGCTTATCCCATACGCAGTATTTT	CASSLSHTQYF	few	.	TRBV7-2	TRBJ2-3
TGTGCCAGCAGCTTAGGTCTAGTTATAGGCGAGCAGTACTTC	CASSLGLVIGEQYF	few	.	TRBV7-2	TRBJ2-7
TGTGCCAGCAGCTTGGGACAGGGGGTGGACACAGATACGCAGTATTTT	CASSLGQGVDTDTQYF	few	TRBD1	TRBV5-8	TRBJ2-3
TGCGCCAGCAGCCACCAGAAGGGGCCGTACACCGGGGAGCTGTTTTTT	CASSHQKGPYTGELFF	.	.	TRBV4-3	TRBJ2-2
TGTGCCAGCAGCTTGGCTCCGAGGGGGGGAAACACCATATATTTT	CASSLAPRGGNTIYF	.	.	TRBV5-5	TRBJ1-3
TGTGCCAGCAGGAAACAGGGGGTTAACTATGGCTACACCTTC	CASRKQGVNYGYTF	few	TRBD1	TRBV28	TRBJ1-2
TGTGCCACCCGTCCGGGATGGGATAATTCACCCCTCCACTTT	CATRPGWDNSPLHF	few	.	TRBV12-3/TRBV12-4	TRBJ1-6
TGTGCCAGCAAGCTGATAGCGGGAGGGCCGGCGGATACGCAGTATTTT	CASKLIAGGPADTQYF	many	TRBD2	TRBV12-3/TRBV12-4	TRBJ2-3
TGCGCCAGCAGCTTGGCACAGGGGAGTCAAGAGACCCAGTACTTC	CASSLAQGSQETQYF	.	TRBD1	TRBV5-1	TRBJ2-5
TGCAGCGTGACAGGGTCCCAAGAGACCCAGTACTTC	CSVTGSQETQYF	.	TRBD1	TRBV29-1	TRBJ2-5
TGTGCCAGCAGTTTATCGCGGGGGTTAGCGATGTACAATGAGCAGTTCTTC	CASSLSRGLAMYNEQFF	.	TRBD2	TRBV27	TRBJ2-1
TGTGCCAGCAGCTCAGTCCTCGGTCGGGAACTGTTTTTT	CASSSVLGRELFF	.	.	TRBV7-2	TRBJ1-4
TGTGCCAGCAGCTTAGTGGGGACTAGCGGGGTCTCCTACGAGCAGTACTTC	CASSLVGTSGVSYEQYF	.	TRBD2	TRBV7-2	TRBJ2-7
TGCGCCAGCAGCATCGGACAGGGCCAATCACCCCTCCACTTT	CASSIGQGQSPLHF	few	TRBD1	TRBV5-1	TRBJ1-6
TGTGCCAGCATCGGGACCTCTCCCTACGAGCAGTACTTC	CASIGTSPYEQYF	many	.	TRBV6-2/TRBV6-3	TRBJ2-7
TGTGCCACCAGCAGAGTGGCCGGGACCCGACAGTTCTTC	CATSRVAGTRQFF	.	.	TRBV15	TRBJ2-1
TGTGCCAGCAGCTTAGGTCGGACAGGGGGGAATGAGCAGTTCTTC	CASSLGRTGGNEQFF	few	TRBD1	TRBV11-2	TRBJ2-1
TGTGCCAGCAGCGGGAGGCACGGGAATTCACCCCTCCACTTT	CASSGRHGNSPLHF	many	.	TRBV9	TRBJ1-6
TGCGCCAGCAGCTTGATAGCTTCGAACACCGGGGAGCTGTTTTTT	CASSLIASNTGELFF	.	.	TRBV5-1	TRBJ2-2
TGTGCCAGCAGTTTACCCGGCCACAGAATGATGAACACTGAAGCTTTCTTT	CASSLPGHRMMNTEAFF	.	.	TRBV28	TRBJ1-1
TGTGCCAGCAGCTTGGGCCCTCCTCTGAGCACAGATACGCAGTATTTT	CASSLGPPLSTDTQYF	few	.	TRBV7-2	TRBJ2-3
TGTGCCAGCGGGACTAGCGGGAGAAATGAGCAGTACTTC	CASGTSGRNEQYF	.	TRBD2	TRBV2	TRBJ2-7
TGTGCCAGCAGCTCGGTTACTAGCGGGAGATACGTTACGCAGTATTTT	CASSSVTSGRYVTQYF	few	TRBD2	TRBV5-5	TRBJ2-3
TGTGCCAGCAGCCCAGAGGGGACAGGGGGGGGGGAGACCCAGTACTTC	CASSPEGTGGGETQYF	.	TRBD1	TRBV4-2	TRBJ2-5
TGTGCCAGCAGCTCATTTGGGTCGTACGAGCAGTACTTC	CASSSFGSYEQYF	.	.	TRBV6-2/TRBV6-3	TRBJ2-7
TGTGCCAGCAGTTTAGGACAGGGCGATAATCAGCCCCAGCATTTT	CASSLGQGDNQPQHF	many	TRBD1	TRBV12-3/TRBV12-4	TRBJ1-5
TGTGCCAGCAGTTTTCCGGGACGGCTGTACTTC	CASSFPGRLYF	.	.	TRBV6-2/TRBV6-3	TRBJ2-5
TGTGCCACCAGCAAATACAGGGAAACTAATGAAAAACTGTTTTTT	CATSKYRETNEKLFF	few	.	TRBV15	TRBJ1-4
TGCGCCAGCAACTCCGGGACCAACACAGATACGCAGTATTTT	CASNSGTNTDTQYF	few	.	TRBV5-1	TRBJ2-3
TGTGCCAGCAGCTCCCCTGGCACAGATACGCAGTATTTT	CASSSPGTDTQYF	many	.	TRBV7-9	TRBJ2-3
TGTGCCAGCAGTCCCCTTGGGCAACGCAGTGAGCAGTTCTTC	CASSPLGQRSEQFF	.	.	TRBV6-1	TRBJ2-1
TGTGCCAGCAGTTGGGGGGACGCACCTACGTTAGAGCAGTACTTC	CASSWGDAPTLEQYF	.	.	TRBV28	TRBJ2-7
TGTGCCAGCAGCGTAGAGCTAGCGGGAGTTCGAGAGACCCAGTACTTC	CASSVELAGVRETQYF	.	TRBD2	TRBV9	TRBJ2-5
TGCGCCAGCAGCCAAGATTTAATAGCGGGGGGGATAAGCACAGATACGCAGTATTTT	CASSQDLIAGGISTDTQYF	many	TRBD2	TRBV4-1	TRBJ2-3
TGCGCCAGCAGCCAAGAGGCCGGGATAGGGAACACTGAAGCTTTCTTT	CASSQEAGIGNTEAFF	.	.	TRBV4-1	TRBJ1-1
TGTGCCAGCAGCTACGGACTAGAGAATTGGGAGACCCAGTACTTC	CASSYGLENWETQYF	.	TRBD2	TRBV7-9	TRBJ2-5
TGCGCCAGCAGCCCCTCCGGGACAGTCTCTTACAATGAGCAGTTCTTC	CASSPSGTVSYNEQFF	few	TRBD1	TRBV5-1	TRBJ2-1
TGTGCCAGCAGCTGGACAGCGGACACCGGGGAGCTGTTTTTT	CASSWTADTGELFF	few	.	TRBV11-2	TRBJ2-2
TGTGCCAGCAGTTTATTTTTCCAGGGGGCTTTCCACGAGCAGTACTTC	CASSLFFQGAFHEQYF	few	TRBD1	TRBV28	TRBJ2-7
TGTGCCAGCAGTTTAATATTAGGCGGGATAAACAATGAGCAGTTCTTC	CASSLILGGINNEQFF	many	.	TRBV12-3/TRBV12-4	TRBJ2-1
TGTGCCAGCAGCCAAGATTGGGCGGGGCAAACCTACGAGCAGTACTTC	CASSQDWAGQTYEQYF	.	.	TRBV3-1	TRBJ2-7
TGTGCCAGCAGCGTAGCCCCGGGACTAGCGGCAGAGACCCAGTACTTC	CASSVAPGLAAETQYF	.	TRBD2	TRBV9	TRBJ2-5
TGCGCCAGCAGCTTGGACGGGGCCGAGCAGTACTTC	CASSLDGAEQYF	.	.	TRBV5-1	TRBJ2-7
TGTGCCAGCAGCTCCACTCGGACAGGGTGGGGCTACACCTTC	CASSSTRTGWGYTF	few	TRBD1	TRBV5-4	TRBJ1-2
TGTGCCAGCAGCTTGGACAGGGGGCCCTATGGCTACACCTTC	CASSLDRGPYGYTF	few	TRBD1	TRBV7-2	TRBJ1-2
TGTGCCAGTAGTTCCTGGGCCAATAAAGCTTTCTTT	CASSSWANKAFF	.	.	TRBV19	TRBJ1-1